This TCR beta chain originates from a study of technical replicates of blood from several donors. The CDR3 has 16 amino acids. Generated by immunoSEQ multiplex PCR, the TCRdb table keeps only in-frame clones and is missing some. The sample lists roughly 80,000 clones; roughly 94% were seen once. The origin of this receptor is a human donor in good health. J is TRBJ2-3 and V is TRBV21-1; TRBD2, the table's D call, lacks a check against the DNA. TRBV21-1 is termed a pseudogene. Sequencing was done on a sample of T cells isolated from PBMCs. The CDR3 loop is CASRRKRRERTDTQYF. For the CDR3, the DNA is TGTGCCAGCAGGCGCAAAAGGAGGGAGAGAACAGATACGCAGTATTTT.